This T cell receptor beta chain was observed in a study of blood T cells in healthy people across ages. Next came a second PCR, run for about 7 to 12 cycles, which used a sample-barcoded 5' primer along with a J-beta primer mix. MiXCR was run by TCRdb on the 5' RACE reads, yielding one entry per CDR3 protein. The table includes about 1,400,000 distinct CDR3 sequences, roughly 45% detected once. This clonotype was seen a handful of times. From germline, CDR1 is LNHDA and CDR2 SQIVND (reference sequence). Trimming stripped 8 bases from V and 8 bases from J, with 16 bases between. The CDR3 has 13 amino acids.

The TCR sequence derives from a woman between 18 and 30 years old in good health. This chain links TRBV19 with TRBJ2-1; tentatively, D is TRBD2 (6 bases). Material for sequencing was blood. The CDR3 loop is CASSRDSLDEQFF. The CDR3 DNA sequence: TGTGCCAGTTCAAGGGACTCTCTAGATGAGCAGTTCTTC.